The clone carrying this TCR beta chain was found once. These data originate in a study of blood T cell repertoires in COVID-19. The assay was immunoSEQ multiplex PCR, and TCRdb's table has in-frame clones only and misses some. The sample includes approximately 80,000 clones, 88% of them seen just once. Trimming left V 2 bases short and J 8 bases short, with 19 bases between. The CDR3 contains 17 residues. Germline CDR1 reads MGHRA; CDR2 reads YSYEKL. The receptor's source is a human donor in a cohort sampled during active COVID-19. The sequencing sample was made of peripheral blood. The genes are TRBV4-1 and TRBJ1-6, with D maybe TRBD1 (5 bases). CDR3 DNA sequence: TGCGCCAGCAGCCAACCAAAGGTCAGGGTTAAGGATTCACCCCTCCACTTT. Translated, it gives CASSQPKVRVKDSPLHF.